The sequence of this T cell receptor (beta chain) was determined in a study of blood T cell repertoires in COVID-19. TCRdb's table, derived via immunoSEQ multiplex PCR, lists solely in-frame clones and lacks some. The table records about 100,000 clones, 85% of them present only once. This CDR3 has 11 residues. This TCR was sampled from a woman in her 70s with active or convalescent COVID-19. This chain links TRBV21-1 with TRBJ2-7; TRBD2 reflects the table's D call only, with no check against the DNA. TRBV21-1 is a recognized pseudogene. The sample was peripheral blood. CDR3 protein: CATTEREKQYF. The CDR3 DNA sequence: TGTGCCACCACGGAGCGGGAAAAGCAGTACTTC.